This passage covers 32 T cell receptor beta chains from one sample sequenced in a study of T-cell reconstitution after alpha-beta-depleted transplantation in children. Preparation of the TCRbeta library was carried out with unique molecular identifiers. TCRdb passed the PCR reads through MiXCR, listing each CDR3 protein once. Of hundreds of thousands of distinct CDR3 sequences listed, 11% are singletons. The source was PBMCs, collected before TCRalphabeta/CD19-depleted stem cell transplant. The receptors here all came from a child less than two years old with acute myeloid leukemia, due to receive a stem cell transplant.

The chain combines TRBV4-1 with TRBJ2-2; possibly TRBD1 for D (8 bases). V gave up 4 bases and J gave up 11 bases, with 20 bases separating them. The germline gives CDR1 MGHRA, CDR2 YSYEKL. This CDR3 has 15 amino acids. CDR3 nucleotides: TGCGCCAGCAGCCCTACAGGGGGGGACATCGGCGAGCTGTTTTTT. It specifies CASSPTGGDIGELFF.

This clonotype has more than one count but fewer than ten. The chain employs TRBV11-3 and TRBJ2-1; a weak D match, TRBD2 (9 bases). Trimming took 3 bases from V and 7 from J, leaving 28 bases between them. The CDR3 is 19 amino acids. CDR1 and CDR2 from the germline V gene are SGHNT and YENEEA. The CDR3 DNA is TGTGCCAGCAGCTTCACCGGGACAGGAAGTAGCGGGAGCATGAATGAGCAGTTCTTC. Translation: CASSFTGTGSSGSMNEQFF.

The table lists this clonotype with many counts. The rearrangement joins TRBV12-3 or TRBV12-4 to TRBJ1-3, with D perhaps TRBD1 (6 bases). This CDR3 has 15 amino acids. With 7 bases removed from V and 0 bases from J, the gap between germline ends came to 13 bases. CDR3 bases: TGTGCCAGCAACGTACAGGGTTTCTCTGGAAACACCATATATTTT. Its protein product is CASNVQGFSGNTIYF.

This clonotype was found many times. V is TRBV20-1 and J is TRBJ1-5; TRBD1 is a possible D gene (6 bases). Germline assignment: CDR1 DFQATT and CDR2 SNEGSKA (reference sequence). The V and J ends lost 3 bases and 5 bases respectively, with 11 bases between them. CDR3 size: 13 residues. The CDR3 DNA reads as TGCAGTGCTAGGGAAGGGGGGGATCAGCCCCAGCATTTT. It specifies CSAREGGDQPQHF.

This clonotype was seen many times. The rearrangement links TRBV7-3 to TRBJ1-2, with TRBD1 as a possible D gene (5 bases). Trimming took 4 bases from V and 8 from J, leaving 14 bases between them. Germline CDR1 reads SGHTA; CDR2 reads FQGTGA. The CDR3 has 13 amino acids. The CDR3 DNA is TGTGCCAGCAGCTCAGACCGACAGAAAGGCTACACCTTC. It is translated as CASSSDRQKGYTF.

This clonotype was seen many times. DNA of the CDR3: TGTGCCAGCAGCCCTACCTACAGGGGGATTAATTCACCCCTCCACTTT. Its protein product is CASSPTYRGINSPLHF. The chain recombines TRBV9 with TRBJ1-6; 8 bases align to TRBD1. The CDR3 runs 16 residues. The germline V gene has CDR1 SGDLS and CDR2 YYNGEE. Germline trimming cut 4 bases from V and 6 bases from J; bases unmatched to any gene: 9. Drawing the rest from reference TRBV9 and TRBJ1-6, the complete variable domain is DSGVTQTPKHLITATGQRVTLRCSPRSGDLSVYWYQQSLDQGLQFLIQYYNGEERAKGNILERFSAQQFPDLHSELNLSSLELGDSALYFCASSPTYRGINSPLHFGNGTRLTVT.

At least ten counts were recorded for this clonotype. The V call is TRBV11-2, the J call TRBJ1-1; D may be TRBD1 (5 bases). Per the germline V gene, CDR1 is SGHAT and CDR2 is FQNNGV. The V gene lost 0 bases and the J gene lost 12 bases, with 14 bases spanning the gap. This CDR3 is 13 amino acids long. In DNA, the CDR3 is TGTGCCAGCAGCTTAGAAGTGGGCAGGGTGTCTTTCTTT. Translation gives CASSLEVGRVSFF.

This clonotype occurred many times. The CDR3 region is CAMTGQGSYEQYF. The CDR3, as DNA: TGTGCCATGACGGGACAGGGCTCCTACGAGCAGTACTTC. V usage is TRBV28 and J usage is TRBJ2-7, with 9 positions matching TRBD1. V lost 10 bases to trimming and J lost 0 bases; unmatched junction nucleotides: 4. Germline V gene sequence: CDR1 MDHEN, CDR2 SYDVKM. The CDR3 length is 13 residues. The complete variable domain, with remaining parts taken from reference TRBV28 and TRBJ2-7, reads DVKVTQSSRYLVKRTGEKVFLECVQDMDHENMFWYRQDPGLGLRLIYFSYDVKMKEKGDIPEGYSVSREKKERFSLILESASTNQTSMYLCAMTGQGSYEQYFGPGTRLTVT.

The gene calls are TRBV28 and TRBJ1-2; weak D call: TRBD1 (5 bases). The germline V gene encodes CDR1 MDHEN and CDR2 SYDVKM. V was trimmed by 4 bases and J by 12 bases, leaving 15 bases between them. This CDR3 spans 12 amino acids. The CDR3 is CASSSGGWGDTF. CDR3 DNA: TGTGCCAGCAGTTCAGGCGGGTGGGGCGACACCTTC.

The sample holds many counts of this clonotype. The rearrangement uses TRBV19 and TRBJ1-6; no clear D gene. Trimming removed 8 bases from V and 6 bases from J, with 17 bases in between. The CDR3 consists of 15 residues. CDR1 is LNHDA and CDR2 is SQIVND in the germline V gene (reference sequence). CDR3 region: CASVQAVGSNSPLHF. The DNA for the CDR3 is TGTGCCAGTGTCCAGGCCGTCGGTAGTAATTCACCCCTCCACTTT. The whole variable domain, remainder taken from reference TRBV19 and TRBJ1-6, is DGGITQSPKYLFRKEGQNVTLSCEQNLNHDAMYWYRQDPGQGLRLIYYSQIVNDFQKGDIAEGYSVSREKKESFPLTVTSAQKNPTAFYLCASVQAVGSNSPLHFGNGTRLTVT.

This clonotype was counted ten times or more. The rearrangement uses TRBV5-1 and TRBJ1-3, with D unclear. The CDR3 extends over 15 amino acids. The germline gives CDR1 SGHRS, CDR2 YFSETQ. Trimming cost V 0 bases and J 0 bases, with 7 bases left between them. This CDR3 is CASSLVGLSGNTIYF. The CDR3 nucleotides read TGCGCCAGCAGCTTGGTCGGTCTCTCTGGAAACACCATATATTTT.

This clonotype came up many times. This rearrangement joins TRBV5-5 to TRBJ1-1; D gene unclear. V lost 1 base, J lost 2 bases, and 18 bases lay in between. This CDR3 has 17 amino acids. Germline CDR1 reads SGHKS; CDR2 reads YYEKEE (reference sequence). The CDR3 loop reads CASSLRLPILRNTEAFF. The CDR3, as DNA: TGTGCCAGCAGCTTGCGGCTTCCGATCCTGAGAAACACTGAAGCTTTCTTT. Based on the CDR3 plus reference TRBV5-5 and TRBJ1-1, the full variable domain is DAGVTQSPTHLIKTRGQQVTLRCSPISGHKSVSWYQQVLGQGPQFIFQYYEKEERGRGNFPDRFSARQFPNYSSELNVNALLLGDSALYLCASSLRLPILRNTEAFFGQGTRLTVV.

CDR3 sequence: CAWSAGTSFGYEQYF. CDR3 DNA sequence: TGTGCCTGGAGTGCCGGGACTAGTTTCGGATACGAGCAGTACTTC. V usage is TRBV30 and J usage is TRBJ2-7; 8 bases are shared with TRBD2. Trimming cost V 1 base and J 4 bases; bases outside gene matches: 9. Germline CDR1 reads GTSNPN; CDR2 reads SVGIG (reference sequence). The CDR3 totals 15 residues. The full variable domain, rest sourced from reference TRBV30 and TRBJ2-7, is SQTIHQWPATLVQPVGSPLSLECTVEGTSNPNLYWYRQAAGRGLQLLFYSVGIGQISSEVPQNLSASRPQDRQFILSSKKLLLSDSGFYLCAWSAGTSFGYEQYFGPGTRLTVT.

In its sample, this clonotype was seen many times. The chain links TRBV20-1 to TRBJ2-7, with 10 nucleotides matching TRBD2. Germline V gene lookup returns CDR1 DFQATT and CDR2 SNEGSKA (reference sequence). V dropped 3 bases and J dropped 6; count of bases not matched to a gene: 23. The CDR3 has 19 amino acids. The CDR3 loop reads CSASGHGVAGGIAKGEQYF. The CDR3 nucleotides are TGCAGTGCTAGCGGCCATGGGGTAGCGGGAGGTATTGCTAAAGGCGAGCAGTACTTC.

This clonotype was counted many times. As DNA, the CDR3 is TGCGCCAGCAGTTCTCAGGGAACCTACAATGAGCAGTTCTTC. This gives the protein CASSSQGTYNEQFF. V and J are TRBV5-1 and TRBJ2-1, with D possibly matching TRBD1 (5 bases). The germline V gene encodes CDR1 SGHRS and CDR2 YFSETQ. V shed 5 bases and J shed 2 bases, with 11 bases lying between them. This CDR3 has 14 residues.

This clonotype was counted many times. This chain joins TRBV6-5 and TRBJ1-1; the D is unclear. Trimming took off 3 bases at V and 1 base at J, with 24 bases between the two ends. The CDR3 is 19 residues long. CDR1 is MNHEY, CDR2 SVGAGI, per germline. CDR3 in amino acids: CASSYGPGSPVNSNTEAFF. CDR3 sequence (DNA): TGTGCCAGCAGTTATGGGCCCGGTAGCCCGGTCAACTCGAACACTGAAGCTTTCTTT.

This clonotype was seen many times. The V gene is TRBV7-2, the J gene TRBJ2-7, with D perhaps TRBD2 (6 bases). The ends were cut back, 5 bases at V and 3 bases at J, with 8 bases in the middle. Germline loops: CDR1 SGHTA, CDR2 FQGNSA. This CDR3 has 12 amino acids. Here the CDR3 reads CASSPDYYEQYF. CDR3 DNA sequence: TGTGCCAGCAGCCCGGACTACTACGAGCAGTACTTC.

This clonotype showed up many times. The genes are TRBV29-1 and TRBJ2-1; no definite D call. This CDR3 is built from 11 residues. In germline, CDR1 is SQVTM, CDR2 ANQGSEA. The V and J ends lost 2 bases and 8 bases respectively, with 7 bases between them. CDR3 DNA: TGCAGCGTTGAACAAGGGTATGAGCAGTTCTTC. Translation: CSVEQGYEQFF.

The chain employs TRBV11-3 and TRBJ2-3; D is undetermined. The CDR3 is 15 residues long. Germline V CDR1 and CDR2: SGHNT, YENEEA. Trimming shortened V by 6 bases and J by 0 bases, and 13 bases separated the two germline ends. The CDR3 here is CASSSRHTSTDTQYF. CDR3 nucleotides: TGTGCCAGCAGTTCAAGACATACTAGCACAGATACGCAGTATTTT.

Concerning this clonotype itself: A read error is possible here, since a much larger clone lies one base away. The missing conserved phenylalanine or tryptophan at the end of this CDR3 makes a read error likely. The V gene is TRBV18, the J gene TRBJ2-7; TRBD1 matches at 7 bases. The CDR3 is 14 amino acids. Germline V gene lookup returns CDR1 KGHSH and CDR2 LQKENI. V was pared by 3 bases and J by 5 bases, with 7 bases of the junction left unmatched. The CDR3 protein is CASSPGTERNEQYL. DNA of the CDR3: TGTGCCAGCTCACCCGGGACAGAGCGGAACGAGCAGTACCTC.

At least ten counts were recorded for this clonotype. The chain combines TRBV25-1 with TRBJ2-1; TRBD2 matches at 8 bases. This CDR3 spans 15 amino acids. The trim removed 3 bases at V and 8 bases at J, leaving 9 bases unmatched. Germline values: CDR1 MGHDK, CDR2 SYGVNS. CDR3 sequence reads: CASSERGVLPDEQFF. The CDR3, as DNA: TGTGCCAGCAGTGAGCGGGGGGTCCTACCGGATGAGCAGTTCTTC.

This clonotype was seen many times. DNA of the CDR3: TGCAGTGCTAGATGGGGAACTGAAAAACTGTTTTTT. Amino acids: CSARWGTEKLFF. This chain uses TRBV20-1 with TRBJ1-4; D is uncertain. The CDR3 runs 12 residues. CDR1 and CDR2 (germline): DFQATT, SNEGSKA (reference sequence). The V end was cut by 2 bases, the J end by 7 bases, with 8 bases between.

In this sample, this clonotype turned up many times. CDR3 DNA: TGCAGTGCTAGACCTAGCGGGAGCTACGAGCAGTACTTC. Residues: CSARPSGSYEQYF. This sequence joins TRBV20-1 and TRBJ2-7; 10 nucleotides align to TRBD2. The germline V gene encodes CDR1 DFQATT and CDR2 SNEGSKA (reference sequence). This CDR3 spans 13 amino acids. V shed 2 bases, J shed 3 bases, and the junction held 1 base outside the gene matches.

This clonotype was seen at least ten times. The chain combines TRBV19 with TRBJ2-1; D might be TRBD1 or TRBD2, each matching 6 bases. Germline V lookup: CDR1 LNHDA, CDR2 SQIVND (reference sequence). With 8 bases removed from V and 6 bases from J, the gap between germline ends came to 14 bases. CDR3 length: 13 residues. The CDR3 loop is CASRGQEINEQFF. Here the CDR3 DNA reads TGTGCCAGTCGGGGGCAGGAGATCAATGAGCAGTTCTTC. Full variable domain (rest looked up from reference TRBV19 and TRBJ2-1): DGGITQSPKYLFRKEGQNVTLSCEQNLNHDAMYWYRQDPGQGLRLIYYSQIVNDFQKGDIAEGYSVSREKKESFPLTVTSAQKNPTAFYLCASRGQEINEQFFGPGTRLTVL.

Concerning this clonotype: This may be a read error: a much more frequent sequence differs by one nucleotide. The chain uses TRBV7-3 and TRBJ2-2; 8 bases align to TRBD2. The CDR3 sequence is 16 residues long. Trimming cost V 8 bases and J 5 bases; bases outside gene matches: 13. Germline V lookup: CDR1 SGHTA, CDR2 FQGTGA. The CDR3 nucleotides read TGTGCCAGCGGCCCGATCGGGAGGGTGGGGACCGGGGAGCTGTTTTTT. Protein product: CASGPIGRVGTGELFF.

The sample holds many counts of this clonotype. The genes are TRBV28 and TRBJ2-5; TRBD2 might be the D (5 bases). The CDR3 has 13 amino acids. Germline-derived CDR1 and CDR2 are MDHEN and SYDVKM. The V and J ends lost 3 bases and 6 bases respectively, with 11 bases between them. The CDR3 coding sequence is TGTGCCAGCAGTTTTAATAGCGTTCAGACCCAGTACTTC. Translation gives CASSFNSVQTQYF.

On this clonotype: This may come from a read error, since a much larger clone is one base off. The gene calls are TRBV28 and TRBJ2-1, with D perhaps being TRBD1 or TRBD2 (5 bases each). CDR3 length equals 16 residues. Germline loops: CDR1 MDHEN, CDR2 SYDVKM. In DNA form, the CDR3 reads TGTGTCAGCAGTTTATCCGACTGGGGGTTATACAATGAGCAGTTCTTC. This encodes CVSSLSDWGLYNEQFF.

This clonotype has a count of ten or more. The chain uses TRBV6-1 and TRBJ1-2; 7 bases match TRBD1. J gave up 4 bases and V 6 bases, and 11 bases lay outside the gene matches. The CDR3 totals 15 residues. The germline gives CDR1 MNHNS, CDR2 SASEGT. CDR3 in DNA: TGTGCCAGCAGCTCCCGGGACAGCCCCCTCTATGGCTACACCTTC. It specifies CASSSRDSPLYGYTF.

This clonotype was observed many times. The V gene is TRBV6-5, the J gene TRBJ2-4; 8 bases are shared with TRBD2. CDR3 length: 16 amino acids. Germline V gives CDR1 MNHEY, CDR2 SVGAGI. J lost 2 bases, V lost 1 base, and 4 bases had no gene match. The CDR3 sequence: CASSYLVAGTKNIQYF. The CDR3 DNA is TGTGCCAGCAGTTACTTGGTAGCGGGAACCAAAAACATTCAGTACTTC.

This chain joins TRBV27 and TRBJ2-1; TRBD1 matches 9 bases. The junction had 8 bases not matched to a gene; V was cut back by 5 bases and J by 3 bases. Looked up from germline, CDR1 is MNHEY and CDR2 is SMNVEV (reference sequence). The CDR3 loop spans 16 amino acids. CDR3 sequence: CASSGPGQGNYNEQFF. Here the CDR3 DNA reads TGTGCCAGCAGTGGTCCGGGACAGGGTAACTACAATGAGCAGTTCTTC.

This clonotype was found a few times. The chain employs TRBV12-3 or TRBV12-4 and TRBJ2-2, with a possible D match to TRBD1 (6 bases). Trimming pared 7 bases from V and 1 base from J, leaving 16 bases between. The CDR3 has 16 residues. CDR3 region: CASTLGSRGNTGELFF. CDR3 bases: TGTGCCAGCACCCTGGGGTCCAGGGGGAACACCGGGGAGCTGTTTTTT.

There are many counts of this clonotype. The V call is TRBV25-1, the J call TRBJ2-4, with 7 bases matching TRBD2. The V segment lost 3 bases and the J segment 8 bases; nucleotides outside the gene matches: 4. The CDR3 covers 13 residues. Germline V CDR1 and CDR2: MGHDK, SYGVNS. CDR3 residues: CASSERGRHIQYF. For the CDR3, the DNA is TGTGCCAGCAGTGAGCGCGGGAGACACATTCAGTACTTC. The entire variable domain, with the rest obtained from reference TRBV25-1 and TRBJ2-4, is as follows: EADIYQTPRYLVIGTGKKITLECSQTMGHDKMYWYQQDPGMELHLIHYSYGVNSTEKGDLSSESTVSRIRTEHFPLTLESARPSHTSQYLCASSERGRHIQYFGAGTRLSVL.